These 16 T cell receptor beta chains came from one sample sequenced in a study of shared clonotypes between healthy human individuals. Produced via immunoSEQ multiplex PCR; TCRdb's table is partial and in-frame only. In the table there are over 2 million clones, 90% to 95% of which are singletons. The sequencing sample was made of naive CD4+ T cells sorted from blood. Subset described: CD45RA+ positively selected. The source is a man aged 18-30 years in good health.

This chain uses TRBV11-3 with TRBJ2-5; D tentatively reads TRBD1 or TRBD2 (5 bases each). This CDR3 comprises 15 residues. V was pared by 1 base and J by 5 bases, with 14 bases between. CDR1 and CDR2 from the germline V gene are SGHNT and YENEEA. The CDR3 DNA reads TGTGCCAGCAGCTTAGGAGGGGCTGGCAAGGAGACCCAGTACTTC. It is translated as CASSLGGAGKETQYF.

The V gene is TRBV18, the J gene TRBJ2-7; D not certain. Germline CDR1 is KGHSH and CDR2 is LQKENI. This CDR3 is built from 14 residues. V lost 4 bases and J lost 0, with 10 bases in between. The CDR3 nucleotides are TGTGCCAGCTCACTGCCCGGAGCCTCCTACGAGCAGTACTTC. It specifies CASSLPGASYEQYF.

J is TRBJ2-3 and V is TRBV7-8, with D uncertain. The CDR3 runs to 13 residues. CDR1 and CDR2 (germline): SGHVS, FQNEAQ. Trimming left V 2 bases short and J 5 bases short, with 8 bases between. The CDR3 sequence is CASSLIRKDTQYF. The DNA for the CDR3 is TGTGCCAGCAGCTTAATCCGGAAAGATACGCAGTATTTT. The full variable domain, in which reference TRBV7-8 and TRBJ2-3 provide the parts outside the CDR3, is GAGVSQSPRYKVAKRGQDVALRCDPISGHVSLFWYQQALGQGPEFLTYFQNEAQLDKSGLPSDRFFAERPEGSVSTLKIQRTQQEDSAVYLCASSLIRKDTQYFGPGTRLTVL.

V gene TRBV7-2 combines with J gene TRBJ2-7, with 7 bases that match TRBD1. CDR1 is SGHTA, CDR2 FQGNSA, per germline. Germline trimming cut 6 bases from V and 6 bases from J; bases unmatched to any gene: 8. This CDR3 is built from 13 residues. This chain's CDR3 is CASSSYTGVEQYF. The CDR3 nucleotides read TGTGCCAGCAGTTCCTATACAGGGGTCGAGCAGTACTTC.

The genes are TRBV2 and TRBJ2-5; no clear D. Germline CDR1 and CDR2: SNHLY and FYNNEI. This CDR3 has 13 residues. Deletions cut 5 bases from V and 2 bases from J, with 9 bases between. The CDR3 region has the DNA TGTGCCAGCAGTTGGGCGCAGCAAGAGACCCAGTACTTC. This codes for CASSWAQQETQYF.

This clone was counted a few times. The CDR3: CASNPGEGGAPLDEQYF. DNA for the CDR3: TGTGCCAGCAATCCGGGCGAAGGGGGGGCGCCTCTCGACGAGCAGTACTTC. The chain recombines TRBV7-9 with TRBJ2-5; D is perhaps TRBD2 (7 bases). The closer fit of TRBJ2-7 to the DNA end suggests the J call may be wrong. Germline V lookup: CDR1 SEHNR, CDR2 FQNEAQ (reference sequence). This CDR3 is built from 17 residues.

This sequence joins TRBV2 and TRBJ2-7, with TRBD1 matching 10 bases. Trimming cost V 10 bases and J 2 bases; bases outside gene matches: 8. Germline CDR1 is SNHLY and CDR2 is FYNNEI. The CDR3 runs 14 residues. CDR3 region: CATDRGRTPYEQYF. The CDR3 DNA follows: TGTGCCACCGACAGGGGGCGGACTCCCTACGAGCAGTACTTC.

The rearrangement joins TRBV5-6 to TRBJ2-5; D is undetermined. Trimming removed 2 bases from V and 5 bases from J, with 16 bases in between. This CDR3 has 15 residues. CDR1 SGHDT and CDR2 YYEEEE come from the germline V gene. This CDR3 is CASSLNSLRLETQYF. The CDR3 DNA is TGTGCCAGCAGCTTAAATAGTTTGAGATTGGAGACCCAGTACTTC.

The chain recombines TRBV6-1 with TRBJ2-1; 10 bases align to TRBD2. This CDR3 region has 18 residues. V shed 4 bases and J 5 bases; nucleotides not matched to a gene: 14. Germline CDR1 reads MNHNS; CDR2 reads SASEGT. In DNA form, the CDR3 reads TGTGCCAGCAGTGCTTACCTAGCGGGAGATGTTCAAGACAATGAGCAGTTCTTC. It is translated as CASSAYLAGDVQDNEQFF.

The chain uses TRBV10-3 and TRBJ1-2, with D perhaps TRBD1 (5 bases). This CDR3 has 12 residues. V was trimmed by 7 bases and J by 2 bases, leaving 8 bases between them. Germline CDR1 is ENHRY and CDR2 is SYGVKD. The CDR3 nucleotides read TGTGCCATCAACGGACAAAACTATGGCTACACCTTC. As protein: CAINGQNYGYTF.

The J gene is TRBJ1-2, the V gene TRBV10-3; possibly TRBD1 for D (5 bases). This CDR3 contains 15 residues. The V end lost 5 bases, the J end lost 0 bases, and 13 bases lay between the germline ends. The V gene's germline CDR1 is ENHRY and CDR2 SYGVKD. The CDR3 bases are TGTGCCATCAGTTCTACAGGTAACCCTAACTATGGCTACACCTTC. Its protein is CAISSTGNPNYGYTF.

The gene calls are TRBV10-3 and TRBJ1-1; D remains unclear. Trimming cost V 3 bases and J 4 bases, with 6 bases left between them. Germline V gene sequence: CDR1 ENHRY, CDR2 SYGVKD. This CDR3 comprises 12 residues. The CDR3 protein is CAISERGTEAFF. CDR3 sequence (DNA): TGTGCCATCAGTGAACGGGGCACTGAAGCTTTCTTT.

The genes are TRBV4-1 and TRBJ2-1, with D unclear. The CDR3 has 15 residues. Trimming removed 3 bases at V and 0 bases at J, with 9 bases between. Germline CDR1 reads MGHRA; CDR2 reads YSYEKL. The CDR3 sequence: CASSHLKSSYNEQFF. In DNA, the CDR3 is TGCGCCAGCAGCCATCTCAAGAGCTCCTACAATGAGCAGTTCTTC.

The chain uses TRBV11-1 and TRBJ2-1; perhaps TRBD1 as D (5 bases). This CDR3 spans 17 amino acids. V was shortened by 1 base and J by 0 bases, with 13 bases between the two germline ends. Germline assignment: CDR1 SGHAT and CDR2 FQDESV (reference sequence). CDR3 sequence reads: CASSLEGALFSYNEQFF. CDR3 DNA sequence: TGTGCCAGCAGCTTAGAAGGGGCCCTCTTCTCCTACAATGAGCAGTTCTTC.

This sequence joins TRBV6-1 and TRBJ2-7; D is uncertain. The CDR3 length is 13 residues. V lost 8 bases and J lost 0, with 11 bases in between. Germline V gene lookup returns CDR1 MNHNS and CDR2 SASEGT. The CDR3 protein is CASAAVSSYEQYF. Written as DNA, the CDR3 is TGTGCCAGCGCTGCGGTGAGCTCCTACGAGCAGTACTTC.

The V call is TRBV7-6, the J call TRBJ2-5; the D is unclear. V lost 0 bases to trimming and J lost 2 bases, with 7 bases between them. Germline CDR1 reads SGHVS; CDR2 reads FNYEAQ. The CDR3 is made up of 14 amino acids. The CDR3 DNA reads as TGTGCCAGCAGCTTAGCGGCCAGTCAAGAGACCCAGTACTTC. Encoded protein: CASSLAASQETQYF.